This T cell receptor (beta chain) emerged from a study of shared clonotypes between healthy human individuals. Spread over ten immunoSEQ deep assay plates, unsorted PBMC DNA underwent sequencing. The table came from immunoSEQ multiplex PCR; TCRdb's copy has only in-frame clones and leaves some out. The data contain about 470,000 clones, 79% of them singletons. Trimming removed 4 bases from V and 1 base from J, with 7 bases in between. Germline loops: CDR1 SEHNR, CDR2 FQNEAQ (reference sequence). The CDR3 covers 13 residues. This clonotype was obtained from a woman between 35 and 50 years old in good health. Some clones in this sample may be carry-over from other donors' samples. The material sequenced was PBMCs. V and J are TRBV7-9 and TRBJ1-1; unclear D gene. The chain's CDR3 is CASSSPPNTEAFF. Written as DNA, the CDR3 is TGTGCCAGCAGCTCACCCCCGAACACTGAAGCTTTCTTT.